Shown below are 25 T cell receptor beta chains from a single sample sequenced in a study of T cell responses to AZD1222 COVID-19 vaccine. TCRdb's copy holds only in-frame clones and misses some; the assay was immunoSEQ multiplex PCR. The sample lists fewer than 200,000 clones; 88% were seen once. This material consisted of peripheral blood, taken on day 0 of AZD1222 vaccination. All receptors derive from an adult in good health.

Only one count was recorded for this clone. The chain links TRBV11-2 to TRBJ1-2, with TRBD1 matching 7 bases. The J segment lost 6 bases and the V segment lost 5 bases, leaving 12 bases of the junction unmatched. Germline CDR1 and CDR2: SGHAT and FQNNGV. The CDR3 has 15 amino acids. The CDR3 loop reads CASSPYGQGGNGYTF. CDR3 sequence (DNA): TGTGCCAGCAGCCCCTATGGGCAGGGGGGAAATGGCTACACCTTC.

This sequence joins TRBV6-6 and TRBJ2-6; D remains unclear. The CDR3 length is 16 residues. Trimming stripped 0 bases from V and 2 bases from J, with 8 bases between. In germline, CDR1 is MNHNY, CDR2 SVGAGI (reference sequence). The CDR3 DNA reads as TGTGCCAGCAGTTACTCGGCCAGCCCTGGGGCCAACGTCCTGACTTTC. Protein: CASSYSASPGANVLTF.

This clone was picked up one time. The chain joins TRBV2 to TRBJ2-1, with D maybe TRBD2 (6 bases). The CDR3 consists of 14 residues. V was shortened by 8 bases and J by 6 bases, with 17 bases between the two germline ends. Germline-derived CDR1 and CDR2 are SNHLY and FYNNEI. DNA of the CDR3: TGTGCCAGCCAATACTCACTCGGGGGCAATGAGCAGTTCTTC. The encoded protein is CASQYSLGGNEQFF.

The V call is TRBV6-5, the J call TRBJ2-2; D is unresolved. Trimming took off 6 bases at V and 4 bases at J, with 12 bases between the two ends. CDR1 is MNHEY, CDR2 SVGAGI, per germline. This CDR3 has 14 amino acids. CDR3 loop: CASSPSRGTGELFF. The CDR3 DNA reads as TGTGCCAGCAGCCCATCACGTGGCACCGGGGAGCTGTTTTTT.

J is TRBJ1-1 and V is TRBV5-1; D not resolved. Trimming took off 7 bases at V and 4 bases at J, with 14 bases between the two ends. CDR3 size: 13 residues. The germline V gene has CDR1 SGHRS and CDR2 YFSETQ. CDR3 protein: CASREASGTEAFF. CDR3 nucleotide sequence: TGCGCCAGCCGAGAAGCATCTGGCACTGAAGCTTTCTTT.

This chain links TRBV7-9 with TRBJ2-7, with 10 bases aligning to TRBD1. Germline V gene data show CDR1 as SEHNR and CDR2 as FQNEAQ (reference sequence). With 1 base clipped from V and 4 bases from J, the junction kept 7 bases outside the gene matches. The CDR3 loop spans 16 amino acids. CDR3 coding DNA: TGTGCCAGCAGCTTAGTTGGACAGGGGGGCAAGTACGAGCAGTACTTC. Amino acids: CASSLVGQGGKYEQYF.

This clone came up once. The chain links TRBV29-1 to TRBJ2-1; possibly TRBD2 for D (6 bases). This CDR3 comprises 15 residues. V lost 1 base and J 3 bases, leaving 13 bases between the germline ends. CDR1 is SQVTM, CDR2 ANQGSEA, per germline. In DNA, the CDR3 is TGCAGCGTTGAAGGCGCGGGATATCGCTACAATGAGCAGTTCTTC. It codes for CSVEGAGYRYNEQFF.

The rearrangement links TRBV7-9 to TRBJ2-5; maybe TRBD2 (5 bases). CDR3 length: 14 residues. Germline CDR1 SEHNR, CDR2 FQNEAQ (reference sequence). Deletions cut 2 bases from V and 0 bases from J, with 7 bases between. Here the CDR3 DNA reads TGTGCCAGCAGCTTATTGCGGGACCAAGAGACCCAGTACTTC. Translating gives CASSLLRDQETQYF.

This clone turned up a few times. The chain employs TRBV28 and TRBJ1-2; D call uncertain. The CDR3 spans 13 residues. Germline V gene sequence: CDR1 MDHEN, CDR2 SYDVKM. Between the trimmed V and J ends, which lost 8 bases and 2 bases, there was a span of 12 bases. DNA of the CDR3: TGTGCCAGCTTGCCGAGGGAAAACTATGGCTACACCTTC. Encoded protein: CASLPRENYGYTF.

V is TRBV7-3 and J is TRBJ2-3; 11 nucleotides line up with TRBD2. The J segment lost 0 bases and the V segment lost 4 bases, leaving 6 bases of the junction unmatched. The CDR3 is 17 residues long. Germline V gives CDR1 SGHTA, CDR2 FQGTGA. CDR3 coding DNA: TGTGCCAGCAGCTCCGTGACTAGCGGGACTAGCACAGATACGCAGTATTTT. This translates into CASSSVTSGTSTDTQYF.

This clone was observed a handful of times. The chain links TRBV5-4 to TRBJ2-1; D possibly corresponds to TRBD2 (6 bases). Germline lookup yields CDR1 SGHNT and CDR2 YYREEE (reference sequence). Trimming pared 4 bases from V and 3 bases from J, leaving 14 bases between. The CDR3 runs to 15 residues. This CDR3 is CASSPGGAFYNEQFF. CDR3 coding DNA: TGTGCCAGCAGCCCCGGAGGGGCCTTCTACAATGAGCAGTTCTTC.

The chain recombines TRBV27 with TRBJ2-1, with unresolved D. V was cut by 2 bases and J by 2 bases, with 10 bases left in between. From germline, CDR1 is MNHEY and CDR2 SMNVEV (reference sequence). The CDR3 has 15 residues. The CDR3 sequence is CASSLRVGTYNEQFF. The CDR3 coding sequence is TGTGCCAGCAGTTTAAGGGTAGGGACCTACAATGAGCAGTTCTTC.

Comments on this clone: At one end, the junction sequence differs from germline, possibly due to a read error. This rearrangement joins TRBV7-7 to TRBJ1-1; 9 bases map to TRBD1. The CDR3 is 13 residues long. Germline loops: CDR1 SSHAT, CDR2 FNYEAQ (reference sequence). CDR3 DNA sequence: TGTGCTAGCAGCAGGGACAGGGACACTGAAGCTTTCTTT. It encodes CASSRDRDTEAFF.

This clone was picked up a small number of times. The CDR3 region is CASSDNRDRDSYEQYF. DNA of the CDR3: TGTGCCAGCAGCGACAACCGGGACAGGGATTCCTACGAGCAGTACTTC. The genes are TRBV9 and TRBJ2-7; 9 nucleotides agree with TRBD1. There are 16 residues in the CDR3. Trimming removed 3 bases from V and 1 base from J; junction bases left unmatched: 8. The germline gives CDR1 SGDLS, CDR2 YYNGEE.

The chain carries TRBV5-1 and TRBJ2-3; D might be TRBD1 or TRBD2, each matching 5 bases. Deletions cut 0 bases from V and 3 bases from J, with 14 bases between. Germline V gives CDR1 SGHRS, CDR2 YFSETQ. The CDR3 extends over 16 amino acids. Here the CDR3 reads CASSLGQGAQTDTQYF. Written as DNA, the CDR3 is TGCGCCAGCAGCTTGGGGCAGGGAGCCCAAACAGATACGCAGTATTTT.

The genes are TRBV7-2 and TRBJ1-2; D not certain. Trimming cost V 2 bases and J 7 bases, with 17 bases left between them. CDR1 and CDR2 from the germline V gene are SGHTA and FQGNSA. The CDR3 consists of 15 residues. This chain's CDR3 is CASSLSSESVSGYTF. DNA of the CDR3: TGTGCCAGCAGCTTATCGAGCGAGTCGGTTTCTGGCTACACCTTC. Combining the CDR3 with reference TRBV7-2 and TRBJ1-2 gives the whole variable domain GAGVSQSPSNKVTEKGKDVELRCDPISGHTALYWYRQSLGQGLEFLIYFQGNSAPDKSGLPSDRFSAERTGGSVSTLTIQRTQQEDSAVYLCASSLSSESVSGYTFGSGTRLTVV.

This sequence joins TRBV29-1 and TRBJ2-3, with D perhaps TRBD2 (6 bases). V shed 6 bases and J shed 1 base, with 8 bases lying between them. From germline, CDR1 is SQVTM and CDR2 ANQGSEA. The CDR3 consists of 12 residues. The CDR3 here is CSVASGTDTQYF. CDR3 coding DNA: TGCAGCGTGGCTAGCGGCACAGATACGCAGTATTTT.

The chain joins TRBV28 to TRBJ1-1; 9 nucleotides align to TRBD1. The CDR3 loop spans 17 amino acids. Germline CDR1 is MDHEN and CDR2 is SYDVKM. Unmatched junction bases numbered 7, after V lost 2 bases and J lost 0 bases. As DNA, the CDR3 is TGTGCCAGCAGTTTACCAACAGGGGGCGGGCTGAACACTGAAGCTTTCTTT. Its translation is CASSLPTGGGLNTEAFF.

The chain recombines TRBV28 with TRBJ1-2; weak D call: TRBD1 (6 bases). Trimming left V 4 bases short and J 8 bases short, with 14 bases between. CDR1 and CDR2 from the germline V gene are MDHEN and SYDVKM. This CDR3 is 13 amino acids long. The CDR3 reads CASSSAPRGGYTF. As DNA, the CDR3 is TGTGCCAGCAGTTCCGCCCCCAGGGGAGGCTACACCTTC.

The chain employs TRBV11-2 and TRBJ1-1, with D perhaps matching TRBD1 (6 bases). CDR3 length: 14 amino acids. Trimming cost V 5 bases and J 6 bases, with 16 bases left between them. CDR1 and CDR2 (germline): SGHAT, FQNNGV. The CDR3, as DNA: TGTGCCAGCAGCCCAAACTTCAGGGGTTCTGAAGCTTTCTTT. Translating gives CASSPNFRGSEAFF.

The rearrangement joins TRBV28 to TRBJ1-4; D remains ambiguous. CDR1 and CDR2 (germline): MDHEN, SYDVKM. Trimming shortened V by 8 bases and J by 8 bases, and 6 bases separated the two germline ends. The CDR3 spans 10 residues. CDR3 sequence: CASGREKLFF. DNA for the CDR3: TGTGCCAGCGGGAGGGAAAAACTGTTTTTT.

The genes are TRBV6-1 and TRBJ1-2; D unresolved. Trimming shortened V by 0 bases and J by 7 bases, and 6 bases separated the two germline ends. Germline values: CDR1 MNHNS, CDR2 SASEGT. There are 12 residues in the CDR3. CDR3 nucleotide sequence: TGTGCCAGCAGTGAAGCAGGGTTTGGCTACACCTTC. This codes for CASSEAGFGYTF.

V is TRBV7-9 and J is TRBJ2-1; D might be TRBD1 (6 bases). CDR3 length: 14 residues. With 3 bases removed from V and 0 bases from J, the gap between germline ends came to 6 bases. Germline values: CDR1 SEHNR, CDR2 FQNEAQ (reference sequence). The CDR3 loop is CASSFRGSYNEQFF. The CDR3 bases are TGTGCCAGCAGCTTCAGGGGCTCCTACAATGAGCAGTTCTTC.

This clone was counted a few times. The genes are TRBV6-5 and TRBJ2-2, with D uncertain. The CDR3 is 14 residues long. The V gene's germline CDR1 is MNHEY and CDR2 SVGAGI. V was trimmed by 5 bases and J by 2 bases, leaving 9 bases between them. The CDR3 DNA sequence: TGTGCCAGCAGTCACATACTCAACACCGGGGAGCTGTTTTTT. Translating gives CASSHILNTGELFF.

This clone occurred once. The chain uses TRBV3-1 (or the pseudogene TRBV3-2) and TRBJ2-1, with D perhaps matching TRBD2 (5 bases). Trimming stripped 2 bases from V and 3 bases from J, with 14 bases between. Looked up from germline, CDR1 is LGHDT and CDR2 is YNNKEL (reference sequence). This CDR3 comprises 16 residues. CDR3 coding DNA: TGTGCCAGCAGCCAAAGTATTGGCGGGTTCTACAATGAGCAGTTCTTC. Protein: CASSQSIGGFYNEQFF.